Listed here are 26 T cell receptor beta chains from one sample, sequenced in a study of shared clonotypes between healthy human individuals. Only in-frame clones appear in the TCRdb table, and some are missing; sequencing was by immunoSEQ multiplex PCR. The sample yields 500,000 to 550,000 clones, 95% to 97% seen once. The sequenced sample consisted of naive CD4+ T cells sorted from blood. Subset of the sample: CD45RA+ positively selected. These receptors came from a woman in her thirties in good health.

This clone was recorded once. The chain links TRBV6-1 to TRBJ1-4, with D hard to call. The CDR3 has 14 residues. V lost 6 bases and J lost 4, with 12 bases in between. Looked up from germline, CDR1 is MNHNS and CDR2 is SASEGT. The CDR3 bases are TGTGCCAGCAGCGCGCAGGCGAATAATGAAAAACTGTTTTTT. It yields the protein CASSAQANNEKLFF.

The gene calls are TRBV7-8 and TRBJ2-5; possibly TRBD2 for D (6 bases). CDR3 length: 13 amino acids. Trimming stripped 2 bases from V and 3 bases from J, with 7 bases between. The germline gives CDR1 SGHVS, CDR2 FQNEAQ. In nucleotides, the CDR3 is TGTGCCAGCAGCTTAACGGGAGAAGAGACCCAGTACTTC. This gives the protein CASSLTGEETQYF.

The gene calls are TRBV12-5 and TRBJ2-7; 13 bases match TRBD2. The germline gives CDR1 LGHNT, CDR2 FRNRAP. The CDR3 contains 16 residues. The junction had 12 bases not matched to a gene; V was cut back by 6 bases and J by 7 bases. In nucleotides, the CDR3 is TGTGCTAGTGGGCCAATTCGGACTAGCGGGAGTAATGAGCAGTACTTC. Its translation is CASGPIRTSGSNEQYF.

The chain recombines TRBV6-6 with TRBJ2-1; D may match TRBD1 or TRBD2 (5 bases each). This CDR3 is built from 14 residues. The germline CDR1 and CDR2 sequences are MNHNY and SVGAGI (reference sequence). Trimming removed 6 bases from V and 4 bases from J, with 13 bases in between. The CDR3 region is CASREWDGYNEQFF. DNA for the CDR3: TGTGCCAGCAGGGAATGGGACGGTTACAATGAGCAGTTCTTC.

The chain employs TRBV19 and TRBJ2-3; no clear D gene. The CDR3 length is 15 residues. V was cut by 6 bases and J by 2 bases, with 15 bases left in between. From germline, CDR1 is LNHDA and CDR2 SQIVND (reference sequence). CDR3 nucleotide sequence: TGTGCCAGTAGCCTCGAACTAACAATCACAGATACGCAGTATTTT. It encodes CASSLELTITDTQYF.

This clone appeared once. CDR3 nucleotide sequence: TGTGCCAGCAGACAGGGTATCACCCCCCTAGAGACCCAGTACTTC. It specifies CASRQGITPLETQYF. The chain is built from TRBV6-1 and TRBJ2-5; possible D gene TRBD1, 6 bases. Trimming took off 6 bases at V and 4 bases at J, with 18 bases between the two ends. The germline V gene has CDR1 MNHNS and CDR2 SASEGT. The CDR3 totals 15 residues.

The rearrangement joins TRBV19 to TRBJ2-7; TRBD2 agrees at 9 bases. Trimming cost V 4 bases and J 0 bases; bases outside gene matches: 10. The CDR3 loop spans 17 amino acids. Germline CDR1 and CDR2: LNHDA and SQIVND (reference sequence). CDR3 DNA: TGTGCCAGTAGTAGGCTAGCGGGAACCCCAAGCTCCTACGAGCAGTACTTC. Protein product: CASSRLAGTPSSYEQYF.

The rearrangement links TRBV2 to TRBJ2-7; 11 positions agree with TRBD2. Germline loops: CDR1 SNHLY, CDR2 FYNNEI. V lost 5 bases, J lost 3 bases, and 3 bases stayed unmatched. CDR3 length equals 14 residues. CDR3 residues: CASSTGTSGYEQYF. CDR3 nucleotides: TGTGCCAGCAGTACCGGGACTAGCGGCTACGAGCAGTACTTC.

This chain uses TRBV7-2 with TRBJ2-3, with 8 bases matching TRBD2. V was clipped by 2 bases and J by 1 base; unmatched bases: 5. The CDR3 spans 16 residues. Germline CDR1 and CDR2: SGHTA and FQGNSA. The CDR3 loop reads CASSLSPAGGTDTQYF. The CDR3 DNA follows: TGTGCCAGCAGCTTATCGCCAGCGGGAGGCACAGATACGCAGTATTTT.

V and J are TRBV4-1 and TRBJ1-1, with D tentatively TRBD1 (6 bases). Trimming took off 4 bases at V and 6 bases at J, with 12 bases between the two ends. The CDR3 is 13 residues long. CDR1 MGHRA and CDR2 YSYEKL come from the germline V gene. The CDR3 sequence: CASSPQRGSEAFF. CDR3 sequence (DNA): TGCGCCAGCAGCCCCCAAAGGGGGTCTGAAGCTTTCTTT.

The rearrangement links TRBV15 to TRBJ2-1; TRBD2 agrees at 7 bases. This CDR3 has 12 amino acids. From germline, CDR1 is LNHNV and CDR2 YYDKDF (reference sequence). V was pared by 6 bases and J by 10 bases, with 6 bases of the junction left unmatched. This CDR3 reads CATRAGLGEQFF. For the CDR3, the DNA is TGTGCCACCAGAGCGGGATTAGGGGAGCAGTTCTTC.

The chain recombines TRBV6-6 with TRBJ2-3; 14 bases line up with TRBD2. CDR1 and CDR2 (germline): MNHNY, SVGAGI (reference sequence). Trimming took 7 bases from V and 4 from J; bases not matched to a gene: 4. The CDR3 loop spans 15 amino acids. As DNA, the CDR3 is TGTGCCAGCATTGGACTAGCGGGAGGCGCAGATACGCAGTATTTT. Amino acid sequence: CASIGLAGGADTQYF.

The rearrangement links TRBV5-6 to TRBJ2-2; D is undetermined. The germline gives CDR1 SGHDT, CDR2 YYEEEE. The V and J ends lost 1 base and 0 bases respectively, with 7 bases between them. CDR3 size: 15 residues. The CDR3 DNA sequence: TGTGCCAGCAGCTTGTCTCGGGCGAACACCGGGGAGCTGTTTTTT. This codes for CASSLSRANTGELFF.

The chain is built from TRBV6-1 and TRBJ1-5; D is perhaps TRBD1 (5 bases). V was clipped by 7 bases and J by 4 bases, with 11 bases between them. CDR3 length equals 13 residues. Germline loops: CDR1 MNHNS, CDR2 SASEGT. The CDR3 reads CASTRDGNQPQHF. The CDR3 coding sequence is TGTGCCAGCACCCGGGACGGAAATCAGCCCCAGCATTTT.

The chain uses TRBV5-1 and TRBJ2-5; 10 nucleotides align to TRBD2. V was pared by 8 bases and J by 2 bases, with 3 bases of the junction left unmatched. The CDR3 has 13 amino acids. Germline loops: CDR1 SGHRS, CDR2 YFSETQ. The CDR3 loop reads CASASGGQETQYF. The CDR3 DNA is TGCGCCAGTGCTAGCGGGGGACAAGAGACCCAGTACTTC.

This clone has just one count. The chain is built from TRBV19 and TRBJ1-4; D unclear. This CDR3 has 17 amino acids. Germline values: CDR1 LNHDA, CDR2 SQIVND (reference sequence). Trimming removed 7 bases at V and 0 bases at J, with 18 bases between. The CDR3 is CASTDLGKGATNEKLFF. DNA for the CDR3: TGTGCCAGTACCGATCTGGGGAAGGGAGCAACTAATGAAAAACTGTTTTTT. The full variable domain, completed using reference TRBV19 and TRBJ1-4, is DGGITQSPKYLFRKEGQNVTLSCEQNLNHDAMYWYRQDPGQGLRLIYYSQIVNDFQKGDIAEGYSVSREKKESFPLTVTSAQKNPTAFYLCASTDLGKGATNEKLFFGSGTQLSVL.

This clone was counted a single time. V and J are TRBV5-1 and TRBJ1-2; D not resolved. There are 13 residues in the CDR3. Germline V lookup: CDR1 SGHRS, CDR2 YFSETQ. With 5 bases removed from V and 5 bases from J, the gap between germline ends came to 13 bases. The CDR3 region is CASSSSPYYGYTF. The CDR3 DNA is TGCGCCAGCAGTTCCTCCCCGTATTATGGCTACACCTTC.

The genes are TRBV28 and TRBJ1-1; no clear D. The CDR3 extends over 10 amino acids. Trimming removed 10 bases from V and 5 bases from J, with 8 bases in between. CDR1 MDHEN and CDR2 SYDVKM come from the germline V gene. The CDR3 spells CATRQTEAFF. The DNA of the CDR3 is TGTGCCACGAGACAAACTGAAGCTTTCTTT.

This clone was observed once. This chain connects TRBV14 to TRBJ2-5, with TRBD1 matching over 9 bases. This CDR3 is 14 amino acids long. Trimming removed 4 bases from V and 5 bases from J; junction bases left unmatched: 5. Germline-derived CDR1 and CDR2 are SGHDN and FVKESK. The chain's CDR3 is CASSRRTGAETQYF. The CDR3 nucleotides read TGTGCCAGCAGCCGAAGGACAGGGGCTGAGACCCAGTACTTC.

The chain employs TRBV15 and TRBJ1-5; 8 nucleotides match TRBD1. This CDR3 spans 17 amino acids. The V gene end was trimmed by 4 bases and the J gene end by 6 bases; junction bases not matched to a gene: 14. Germline V gene sequence: CDR1 LNHNV, CDR2 YYDKDF (reference sequence). The CDR3 loop is CATSTPRLDRGIQPQHF. As DNA, the CDR3 is TGTGCCACCAGCACCCCGAGGCTAGACAGGGGAATTCAGCCCCAGCATTTT.

This clone was seen only once. The chain joins TRBV19 to TRBJ1-1; no reliable D call. Germline CDR1 reads LNHDA; CDR2 reads SQIVND (reference sequence). Trimming took off 6 bases at V and 3 bases at J, with 5 bases between the two ends. CDR3 length equals 11 residues. CDR3 DNA sequence: TGTGCCAGTAGGATGGACACTGAAGCTTTCTTT. Its translation is CASRMDTEAFF.

This clone was recorded once. The chain links TRBV23-1 to TRBJ2-1; the match to TRBD2 covers 8 bases. TRBV23-1 is filed as an ORF, its function uncertain. The CDR3 has 17 residues. V gave up 0 bases and J gave up 8 bases; unmatched junction bases: 12. The CDR3 nucleotides read TGCGCCAGCAGTCAATCTTGGGCGGCTAGCGGGCTCCATGAGCAGTTCTTC. Protein: CASSQSWAASGLHEQFF.

The chain is built from TRBV12-2 and TRBJ2-5; the table assigns TRBD1, which was not confirmed against the DNA. TRBV12-2 represents a pseudogene. This CDR3 comprises 19 residues. CDR3: CASLRPRQGALGGQETQYF. The CDR3 nucleotides are TGTGCAAGTCTCCGACCCCGACAGGGGGCATTGGGTGGGCAAGAGACCCAGTACTTC.

The rearrangement joins TRBV28 to TRBJ1-5; 10 nucleotides line up with TRBD1. J was trimmed by 6 bases and V by 2 bases; bases with no gene match: 4. This CDR3 is built from 15 residues. Germline V gene sequence: CDR1 MDHEN, CDR2 SYDVKM. CDR3 amino acids: CASSLGTGETQPQHF. The CDR3 nucleotides read TGTGCCAGCAGTTTAGGGACAGGGGAGACTCAGCCCCAGCATTTT.

This sequence joins TRBV5-4 and TRBJ1-1, with D uncertain. Germline CDR1 reads SGHNT; CDR2 reads YYREEE (reference sequence). CDR3 length: 12 amino acids. Trimming cost V 10 bases and J 1 base, with 11 bases left between them. CDR3 nucleotide sequence: TGTGCCGCTGCTCGACAGAACACTGAAGCTTTCTTT. This translates into CAAARQNTEAFF.

Turning to this clone: The germline gene is not matched at one end of the junction; a read error may be the cause. The chain has TRBV2 and TRBJ1-2; 7 positions agree with TRBD1. There are 14 residues in the CDR3. Germline CDR1 and CDR2: SNHLY and FYNNEI. CDR3 nucleotide sequence: TGTGCCAGCAGCGAAGACAGGGCAGACTATGGCTACACCTTC. Amino acid sequence: CASSEDRADYGYTF.